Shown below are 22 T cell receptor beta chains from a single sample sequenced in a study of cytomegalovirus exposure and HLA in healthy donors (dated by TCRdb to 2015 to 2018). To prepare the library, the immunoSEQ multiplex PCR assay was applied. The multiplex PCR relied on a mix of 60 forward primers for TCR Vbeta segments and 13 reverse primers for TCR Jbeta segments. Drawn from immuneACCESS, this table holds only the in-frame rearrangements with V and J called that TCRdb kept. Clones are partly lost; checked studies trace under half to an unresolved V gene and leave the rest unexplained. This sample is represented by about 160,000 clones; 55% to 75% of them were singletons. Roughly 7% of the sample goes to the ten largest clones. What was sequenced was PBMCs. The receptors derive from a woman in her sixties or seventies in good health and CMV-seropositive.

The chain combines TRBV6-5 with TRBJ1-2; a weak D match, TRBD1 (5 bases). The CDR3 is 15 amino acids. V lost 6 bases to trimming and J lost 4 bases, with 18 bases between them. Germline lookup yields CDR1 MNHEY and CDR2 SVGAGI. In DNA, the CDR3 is TGTGCCAGCAGCTCAACCGCGGGGGTGGTCTATGGCTACACCTTC. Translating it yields CASSSTAGVVYGYTF.

Written as DNA, the CDR3 is TGTGCCACCCAAGCAGGGTCAGATCGAAGTGAGCAGTTCTTC. This gives the protein CATQAGSDRSEQFF. This chain uses TRBV5-4 with TRBJ2-1, with D perhaps TRBD1 (5 bases). The CDR3 totals 14 residues. CDR1 is SGHNT and CDR2 is YYREEE in the germline V gene (reference sequence). The germline V and J ends were trimmed by 9 bases and 9 bases, with 22 bases remaining between them.

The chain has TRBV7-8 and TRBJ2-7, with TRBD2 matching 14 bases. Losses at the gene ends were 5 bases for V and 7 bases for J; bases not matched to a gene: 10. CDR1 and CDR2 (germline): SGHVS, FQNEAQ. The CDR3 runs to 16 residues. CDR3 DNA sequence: TGTGCCAGCAGCCCCCCGGGACTAGCGGGAGATGGGGAGCAGTACTTC. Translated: CASSPPGLAGDGEQYF. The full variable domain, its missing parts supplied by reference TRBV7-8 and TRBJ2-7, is GAGVSQSPRYKVAKRGQDVALRCDPISGHVSLFWYQQALGQGPEFLTYFQNEAQLDKSGLPSDRFFAERPEGSVSTLKIQRTQQEDSAVYLCASSPPGLAGDGEQYFGPGTRLTVT.

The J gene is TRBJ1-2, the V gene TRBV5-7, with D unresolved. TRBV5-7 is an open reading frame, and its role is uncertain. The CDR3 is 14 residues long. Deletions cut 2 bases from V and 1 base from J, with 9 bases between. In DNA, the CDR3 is TGTGCCAGCAGCTTCTCACTTCATAACTATGGCTACACCTTC. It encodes CASSFSLHNYGYTF.

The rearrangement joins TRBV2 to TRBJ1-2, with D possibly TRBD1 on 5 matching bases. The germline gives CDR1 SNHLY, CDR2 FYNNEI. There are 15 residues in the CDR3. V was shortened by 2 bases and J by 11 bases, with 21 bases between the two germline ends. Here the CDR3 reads CASSELAVLGRGYTF. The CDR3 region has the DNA TGTGCCAGCAGTGAACTGGCGGTTTTGGGGAGGGGATACACCTTC.

CDR3 coding DNA: TGTGCCAGCAGCCCACTCGGGACAGGGCCTACCTACGAGCAGTACTTC. Translation: CASSPLGTGPTYEQYF. The chain recombines TRBV28 with TRBJ2-7; 9 positions agree with TRBD1. Trimming at V came to 6 bases and at J to 2 bases, leaving 11 bases not matched to a gene. This CDR3 comprises 16 residues. Germline V gives CDR1 MDHEN, CDR2 SYDVKM.

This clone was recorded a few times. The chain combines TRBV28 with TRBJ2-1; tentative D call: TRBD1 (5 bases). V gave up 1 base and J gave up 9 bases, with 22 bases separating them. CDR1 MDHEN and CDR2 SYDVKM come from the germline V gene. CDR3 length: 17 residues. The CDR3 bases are TGTGCCAGCAGTTTATCGTGGCAGGGTGCCTTGTGGGGTGAGCAGTTCTTC. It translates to CASSLSWQGALWGEQFF.

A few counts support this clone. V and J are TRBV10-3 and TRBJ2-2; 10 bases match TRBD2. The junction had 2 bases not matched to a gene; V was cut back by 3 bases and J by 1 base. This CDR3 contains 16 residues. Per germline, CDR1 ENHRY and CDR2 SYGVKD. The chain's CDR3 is CAISERLAGNTGELFF. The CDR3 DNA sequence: TGTGCCATCAGTGAACGACTAGCGGGGAACACCGGGGAGCTGTTTTTT.

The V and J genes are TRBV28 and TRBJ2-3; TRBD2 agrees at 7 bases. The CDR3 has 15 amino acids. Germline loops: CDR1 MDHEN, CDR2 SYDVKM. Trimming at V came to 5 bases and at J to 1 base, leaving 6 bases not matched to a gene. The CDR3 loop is CASSPAGKGTDTQYF. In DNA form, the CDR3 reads TGTGCCAGCAGTCCAGCGGGAAAAGGCACAGATACGCAGTATTTT.

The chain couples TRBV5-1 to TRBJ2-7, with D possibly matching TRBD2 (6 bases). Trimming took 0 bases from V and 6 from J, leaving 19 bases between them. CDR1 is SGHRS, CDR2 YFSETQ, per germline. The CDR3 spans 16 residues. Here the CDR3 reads CASSLEGRQGTGEQYF. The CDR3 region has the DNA TGCGCCAGCAGCTTGGAGGGGAGGCAGGGCACCGGCGAGCAGTACTTC.

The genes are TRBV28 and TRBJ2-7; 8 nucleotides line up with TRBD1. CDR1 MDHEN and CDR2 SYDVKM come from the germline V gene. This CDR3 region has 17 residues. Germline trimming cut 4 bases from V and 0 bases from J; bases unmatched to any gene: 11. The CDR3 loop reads CASSSPARDRGSYEQYF. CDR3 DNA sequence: TGTGCCAGCAGTTCACCCGCCCGCGACAGGGGCTCCTACGAGCAGTACTTC.

The CDR3 region has the DNA TGTGCCAGCAGGAAGGGACAGGGTTCCTACGAGCAGTACTTC. Its translation: CASRKGQGSYEQYF. The J gene is TRBJ2-7, the V gene TRBV28; 9 positions match TRBD1. Trimming removed 6 bases from V and 1 base from J; junction bases left unmatched: 4. CDR1 and CDR2 from the germline V gene are MDHEN and SYDVKM. This CDR3 is 14 amino acids long.

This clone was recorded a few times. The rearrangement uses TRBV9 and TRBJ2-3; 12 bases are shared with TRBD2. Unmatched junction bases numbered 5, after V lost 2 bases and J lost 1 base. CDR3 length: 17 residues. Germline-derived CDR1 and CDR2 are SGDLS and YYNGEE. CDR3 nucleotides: TGTGCCAGCAGCGTTGGGGGACTAGCGGGTCGCACAGATACGCAGTATTTT. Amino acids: CASSVGGLAGRTDTQYF.

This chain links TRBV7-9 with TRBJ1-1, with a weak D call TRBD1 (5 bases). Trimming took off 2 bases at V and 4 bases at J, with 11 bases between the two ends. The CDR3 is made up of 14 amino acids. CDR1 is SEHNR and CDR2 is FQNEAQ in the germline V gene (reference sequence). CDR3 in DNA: TGTGCCAGCAGCTTAAGCGGGGGTAGCACTGAAGCTTTCTTT. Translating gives CASSLSGGSTEAFF. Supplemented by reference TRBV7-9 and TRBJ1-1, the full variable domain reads DTGVSQNPRHKITKRGQNVTFRCDPISEHNRLYWYRQTLGQGPEFLTYFQNEAQLEKSRLLSDRFSAERPKGSFSTLEIQRTEQGDSAMYLCASSLSGGSTEAFFGQGTRLTVV.

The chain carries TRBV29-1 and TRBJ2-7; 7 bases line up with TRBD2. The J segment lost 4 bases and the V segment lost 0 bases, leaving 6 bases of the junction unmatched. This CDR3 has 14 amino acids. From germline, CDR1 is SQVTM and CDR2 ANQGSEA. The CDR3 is CSVEDGSGLYEQYF. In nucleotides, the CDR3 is TGCAGCGTTGAAGACGGTAGCGGGCTATACGAGCAGTACTTC.

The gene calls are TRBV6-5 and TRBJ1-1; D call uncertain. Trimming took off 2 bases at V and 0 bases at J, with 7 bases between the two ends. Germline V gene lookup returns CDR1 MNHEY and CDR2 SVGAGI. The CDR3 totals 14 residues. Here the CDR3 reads CASSYRGMNTEAFF. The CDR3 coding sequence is TGTGCCAGCAGTTACCGGGGAATGAACACTGAAGCTTTCTTT.

The CDR3 DNA sequence: TGCGCCAGCAGCCAAGTGGGTGGGCTTTGGCACTACGAGCAGTACTTC. Protein sequence: CASSQVGGLWHYEQYF. V is TRBV4-1 and J is TRBJ2-7; D gene ambiguous. There are 16 residues in the CDR3. Per the germline V gene, CDR1 is MGHRA and CDR2 is YSYEKL. V lost 1 base and J 3 bases, leaving 16 bases between the germline ends.

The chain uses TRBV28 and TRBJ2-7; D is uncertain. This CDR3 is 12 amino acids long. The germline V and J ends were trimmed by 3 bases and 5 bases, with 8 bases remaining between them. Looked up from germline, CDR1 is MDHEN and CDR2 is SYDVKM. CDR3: CASSFFPHEQYF. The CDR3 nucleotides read TGTGCCAGCAGTTTCTTTCCCCACGAGCAGTACTTC.

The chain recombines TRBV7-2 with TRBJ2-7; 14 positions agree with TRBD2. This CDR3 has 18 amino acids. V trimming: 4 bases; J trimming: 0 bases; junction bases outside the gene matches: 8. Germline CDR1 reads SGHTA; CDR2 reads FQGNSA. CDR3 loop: CASSYFSGTSGSSYEQYF. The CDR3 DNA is TGTGCCAGCAGCTACTTTTCCGGGACTAGCGGGAGCTCCTACGAGCAGTACTTC.

CDR3 DNA sequence: TGTGCCAGCATGCGGTCCGAAAGGGGATCCACTGAAGCTTTCTTT. Translating it yields CASMRSERGSTEAFF. J is TRBJ1-1 and V is TRBV2, with a tentative D call TRBD1 (5 bases). Germline V gene data show CDR1 as SNHLY and CDR2 as FYNNEI. This CDR3 has 15 amino acids. V lost 7 bases and J lost 4, with 19 bases in between.

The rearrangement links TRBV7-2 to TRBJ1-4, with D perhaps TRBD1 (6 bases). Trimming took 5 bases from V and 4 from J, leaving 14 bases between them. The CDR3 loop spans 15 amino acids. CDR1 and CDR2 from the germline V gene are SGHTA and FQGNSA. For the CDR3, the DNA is TGTGCCAGCAGCGCCCACAGGGAATTTAATGAAAAACTGTTTTTT. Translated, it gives CASSAHREFNEKLFF. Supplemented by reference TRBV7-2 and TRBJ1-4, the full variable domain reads GAGVSQSPSNKVTEKGKDVELRCDPISGHTALYWYRQSLGQGLEFLIYFQGNSAPDKSGLPSDRFSAERTGGSVSTLTIQRTQQEDSAVYLCASSAHREFNEKLFFGSGTQLSVL.

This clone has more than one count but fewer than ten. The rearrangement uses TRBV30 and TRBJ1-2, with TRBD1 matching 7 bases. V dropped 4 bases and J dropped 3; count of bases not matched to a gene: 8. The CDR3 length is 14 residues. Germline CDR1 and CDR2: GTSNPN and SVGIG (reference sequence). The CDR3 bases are TGTGCCTGGACTTCCACCGGGACAGACTATGGCTACACCTTC. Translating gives CAWTSTGTDYGYTF. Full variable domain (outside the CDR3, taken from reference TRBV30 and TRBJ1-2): SQTIHQWPATLVQPVGSPLSLECTVEGTSNPNLYWYRQAAGRGLQLLFYSVGIGQISSEVPQNLSASRPQDRQFILSSKKLLLSDSGFYLCAWTSTGTDYGYTFGSGTRLTVV.